What follows are 25 T cell receptor beta chains derived from one specimen sequenced in a study of blood T cell repertoires in COVID-19. Some clones are missing from TCRdb's copy, which holds only in-frame ones; the method was immunoSEQ multiplex PCR. The data show 200,000 to 250,000 clones, 75% to 90% seen once. The sequenced sample consisted of PBMCs or T cells enriched from blood (not recorded which). The receptors here all came from a man aged 50-59 years who had been exposed to COVID-19.

The chain uses TRBV7-2 and TRBJ1-1; 7 positions match TRBD1. The length of the CDR3 is 14 residues. Germline trimming cut 1 base from V and 3 bases from J; bases unmatched to any gene: 2. Germline V CDR1 and CDR2: SGHTA, FQGNSA. This CDR3 is CASSLVGQDTEAFF. CDR3 nucleotides: TGTGCCAGCAGCTTAGTTGGACAGGACACTGAAGCTTTCTTT.

The chain joins TRBV2 to TRBJ1-5; the D gene is possibly TRBD1 (6 bases). Deletions cut 6 bases from V and 4 bases from J, with 13 bases between. CDR3 size: 14 residues. The germline V gene has CDR1 SNHLY and CDR2 FYNNEI. This CDR3 reads CASRKRQVNQPQHF. As DNA, the CDR3 is TGTGCCAGCAGGAAACGACAGGTGAATCAGCCCCAGCATTTT.

V is TRBV5-1 and J is TRBJ1-1; D perhaps matches TRBD1 (6 bases). This CDR3 has 14 amino acids. Trimming left V 3 bases short and J 3 bases short, with 12 bases between. Germline V lookup: CDR1 SGHRS, CDR2 YFSETQ. The CDR3 nucleotides read TGCGCCAGCAGCTCTAAGGGGGTCGACACTGAAGCTTTCTTT. Encoded protein: CASSSKGVDTEAFF.

The gene calls are TRBV5-4 and TRBJ1-5; 8 positions match TRBD1. The length of the CDR3 is 14 residues. V lost 4 bases and J lost 6; bases outside the gene matches: 6. From germline, CDR1 is SGHNT and CDR2 YYREEE (reference sequence). The CDR3 loop is CASSNQGAGQPQHF. In DNA, the CDR3 is TGTGCCAGCAGCAATCAGGGGGCGGGTCAGCCCCAGCATTTT.

This clone was seen a single time. The chain employs TRBV14 and TRBJ2-2; 7 positions agree with TRBD2. V trimming: 4 bases; J trimming: 7 bases; junction bases outside the gene matches: 9. Germline CDR1 is SGHDN and CDR2 is FVKESK. The CDR3 consists of 15 residues. The CDR3 DNA sequence: TGTGCCAGCAGCCTGCGGTTGGGGGGGGACGGGGAGCTGTTTTTT. Protein: CASSLRLGGDGELFF.

The chain links TRBV19 to TRBJ1-2; 7 bases map to TRBD1. Per germline, CDR1 LNHDA and CDR2 SQIVND (reference sequence). CDR3 length equals 14 residues. V lost 6 bases and J lost 4; bases outside the gene matches: 8. CDR3 bases: TGTGCCAGTAGGTCCGACAGGGTCTTCTATGGCTACACCTTC. Its protein is CASRSDRVFYGYTF.

The CDR3 DNA is TGCGCCAGCAGGGCGACAGGGCAAGAGACCCAGTACTTC. Its protein product is CASRATGQETQYF. The chain uses TRBV5-1 and TRBJ2-5; 7 positions agree with TRBD1. The trim removed 5 bases at V and 2 bases at J, leaving 3 bases unmatched. The CDR3 contains 13 residues. Germline lookup yields CDR1 SGHRS and CDR2 YFSETQ.

This rearrangement joins TRBV28 to TRBJ1-1; the D is unclear. The CDR3 is 13 residues long. Trimming took off 5 bases at V and 2 bases at J, with 9 bases between the two ends. Germline assignment: CDR1 MDHEN and CDR2 SYDVKM. CDR3 coding DNA: TGTGCCAGCAGTCCGCTCTATAACACTGAAGCTTTCTTT. As protein: CASSPLYNTEAFF.

CDR3 DNA: TGTGCCAGCAGCCCCTACACGGGTTCCTCTGGAAACACCATATATTTT. It specifies CASSPYTGSSGNTIYF. V and J are TRBV7-2 and TRBJ1-3; D is unclear. Per germline, CDR1 SGHTA and CDR2 FQGNSA. This CDR3 is 16 amino acids long. Trimming took 5 bases from V and 0 from J, leaving 14 bases between them.

The chain has TRBV24-1 and TRBJ2-3, with TRBD2 matching over 9 bases. CDR1 is KGHDR and CDR2 is SFDVKD in the germline V gene. The CDR3 extends over 15 amino acids. Losses at the gene ends were 3 bases for V and 4 bases for J; bases not matched to a gene: 4. CDR3 amino acids: CATSDPSGKSDTQYF. The CDR3 bases are TGTGCCACCAGTGATCCTAGCGGGAAATCAGATACGCAGTATTTT.

As concerns this clone: This likely comes from a read error, as the CDR3 has no conserved phenylalanine or tryptophan at its end. It is unclear where the CDR3 begins or ends on the DNA, so no DNA is shown, and the CDR3 is as TCRdb lists it. The chain recombines TRBV4-1 with TRBJ1-1; the D call in the table, TRBD1, was not verified against the DNA. Germline V gene sequence: CDR1 MGHRA, CDR2 YSYEKL. The CDR3 is 15 residues long, counting both termini. The CDR3 is CASSQDFRGRKELAH.

The rearrangement joins TRBV5-1 to TRBJ1-2; D gene ambiguous. The germline gives CDR1 SGHRS, CDR2 YFSETQ. The CDR3 is 13 amino acids. Here the CDR3 reads CVSGYSSDYGYTF. Written as DNA, the CDR3 is TGCGTTAGCGGGTATTCATCCGACTATGGCTACACCTTC.

The V gene is TRBV7-3, the J gene TRBJ2-2, with D tentatively TRBD2 (6 bases). Trimming took 1 base from V and 4 from J, leaving 10 bases between them. The germline CDR1 and CDR2 sequences are SGHTA and FQGTGA. The CDR3 consists of 15 residues. CDR3 nucleotides: TGTGCCAGCAGCTTAATAGGGGAGGTCACCGGGGAGCTGTTTTTT. This sequence encodes CASSLIGEVTGELFF. The variable domain in full, with the rest retrieved from reference TRBV7-3 and TRBJ2-2, is GAGVSQTPSNKVTEKGKYVELRCDPISGHTALYWYRQSLGQGPEFLIYFQGTGAADDSGLPNDRFFAVRPEGSVSTLKIQRTERGDSAVYLCASSLIGEVTGELFFGEGSRLTVL.

This clone occurred many times. The V call is TRBV3-1 (or the pseudogene TRBV3-2), the J call TRBJ2-1; 7 bases line up with TRBD1. The germline gives CDR1 LGHDT, CDR2 YNNKEL (reference sequence). J gave up 7 bases and V 4 bases, and 7 bases lay outside the gene matches. The CDR3 covers 14 residues. Written as DNA, the CDR3 is TGTGCCAGCAGCCTGACAGGGACGGGGAATGAGCAGTTCTTC. Its translation is CASSLTGTGNEQFF.

V is TRBV29-1 and J is TRBJ1-2; perhaps TRBD1 as D (5 bases). The CDR3 runs 13 residues. V was clipped by 4 bases and J by 4 bases, with 13 bases between them. Germline assignment: CDR1 SQVTM and CDR2 ANQGSEA. The CDR3 sequence is CSVGEGYGYGYTF. DNA of the CDR3: TGCAGCGTTGGGGAGGGGTACGGCTATGGCTACACCTTC.

The V call is TRBV6-5, the J call TRBJ1-1, with a weak D call TRBD1 (6 bases). The germline CDR1 and CDR2 sequences are MNHEY and SVGAGI. CDR3 length: 14 residues. The V and J ends lost 6 bases and 6 bases respectively, with 17 bases between them. This CDR3 is CASSPTQGYAEAFF. CDR3 bases: TGTGCCAGCAGCCCCACCCAGGGGTACGCTGAAGCTTTCTTT.

The rearrangement joins TRBV5-6 to TRBJ2-4; 9 bases fit TRBD1. Germline CDR1 is SGHDT and CDR2 is YYEEEE. The CDR3 totals 19 residues. The trim removed 0 bases at V and 2 bases at J, leaving 12 bases unmatched. In DNA form, the CDR3 reads TGTGCCAGCAGCTTGGCGGGACAGGGATTCTTGGGGTCCAAAAACATTCAGTACTTC. Its protein is CASSLAGQGFLGSKNIQYF.

This chain uses TRBV27 with TRBJ1-6; 7 bases are shared with TRBD1. With 5 bases clipped from V and 7 bases from J, the junction kept 5 bases outside the gene matches. This CDR3 region has 14 residues. Germline CDR1 is MNHEY and CDR2 is SMNVEV (reference sequence). CDR3 nucleotides: TGTGCCAGCAGTAGAAGGGACAGCAATTCACCCCTCCACTTT. Encoded protein: CASSRRDSNSPLHF.

The rearrangement uses TRBV5-1 and TRBJ1-3; a weak D match, TRBD1 (6 bases). From germline, CDR1 is SGHRS and CDR2 YFSETQ. The ends were cut back, 4 bases at V and 9 bases at J, with 17 bases in the middle. This CDR3 has 14 residues. The CDR3 bases are TGCGCCAGCAGCCTCACAGGGCCCTCAAGCACCATATATTTT. Protein product: CASSLTGPSSTIYF. Using reference TRBV5-1 and TRBJ1-3 for the parts outside the CDR3, the full variable domain is KAGVTQTPRYLIKTRGQQVTLSCSPISGHRSVSWYQQTPGQGLQFLFEYFSETQRNKGNFPGRFSGRQFSNSRSEMNVSTLELGDSALYLCASSLTGPSSTIYFGEGSWLTVV.

The CDR3 is CASSLGQAITPGDSPLHF. CDR3 coding DNA: TGTGCCAGCAGCTTGGGACAGGCCATCACTCCGGGGGATTCACCCCTCCACTTT. The J gene is TRBJ1-6, the V gene TRBV7-2; 8 bases fit TRBD1. With V trimmed by 3 bases and J by 8 bases, 15 bases remained unmatched. Germline assignment: CDR1 SGHTA and CDR2 FQGNSA. The CDR3 sequence is 18 residues long.

The chain combines TRBV29-1 with TRBJ1-1, with a weak D call TRBD1 (5 bases). The CDR3 covers 15 residues. V shed 6 bases and J shed 2 bases, with 19 bases lying between them. Germline CDR1 and CDR2: SQVTM and ANQGSEA. CDR3 amino acids: CSVITIRAPNTEAFF. CDR3 in DNA: TGCAGCGTAATAACAATCAGGGCCCCTAACACTGAAGCTTTCTTT. The full variable domain, rest sourced from reference TRBV29-1 and TRBJ1-1, is SAVISQKPSRDICQRGTSLTIQCQVDSQVTMMFWYRQQPGQSLTLIATANQGSEATYESGFVIDKFPISRPNLTFSTLTVSNMSPEDSSIYLCSVITIRAPNTEAFFGQGTRLTVV.

The J gene is TRBJ1-2, the V gene TRBV2; D possibly corresponds to TRBD1 (5 bases). Trimming stripped 7 bases from V and 5 bases from J, with 20 bases between. The CDR3 loop spans 15 amino acids. Looked up from germline, CDR1 is SNHLY and CDR2 is FYNNEI. The CDR3: CASKYVSGGDYGYTF. CDR3 sequence (DNA): TGTGCCAGCAAGTACGTTTCAGGAGGGGATTATGGCTACACCTTC.

The sample holds a few counts of this clone. The genes are TRBV7-2 and TRBJ1-3; D remains unclear. Germline values: CDR1 SGHTA, CDR2 FQGNSA. Trimming shortened V by 0 bases and J by 3 bases, and 6 bases separated the two germline ends. The CDR3 is made up of 14 amino acids. CDR3 coding DNA: TGTGCCAGCAGCTTAGCCTCGGGTGGAAACACCATATATTTT. Amino acid sequence: CASSLASGGNTIYF.

V is TRBV4-1 and J is TRBJ1-5; D gene ambiguous. V shed 0 bases and J shed 3 bases, with 12 bases lying between them. The CDR3 is made up of 16 amino acids. CDR1 is MGHRA and CDR2 is YSYEKL in the germline V gene. This CDR3 reads CASSQDLARVNQPQHF. CDR3 sequence (DNA): TGCGCCAGCAGCCAAGATCTGGCACGGGTCAATCAGCCCCAGCATTTT.

V and J are TRBV28 and TRBJ1-4; no definite D call. The CDR3 is made up of 13 amino acids. The germline V and J ends were trimmed by 10 bases and 5 bases, with 14 bases remaining between them. Per germline, CDR1 MDHEN and CDR2 SYDVKM. CDR3 loop: CATKERANEKLFF. Here the CDR3 DNA reads TGTGCCACCAAGGAGAGGGCGAATGAAAAACTGTTTTTT.